Listed here is a single T cell receptor (beta chain). As processed by the authors: The authors estimated nucleated cell counts from reference gene primer amplification. Only in-frame clones appear in the TCRdb table, and some are missing; sequencing was by immunoSEQ multiplex PCR. Clone size and the V and J calls come from that table; the DNA yielded D and trimming. The sample has fewer than 250,000 clones; 65% to 90% are singletons. The sample originates from a study of blood T cell repertoires in COVID-19. Looking at the study overall: Acute and convalescent COVID-19 samples came from the United States, Italy and Spain. In each case, the material was cDNA or gDNA derived from T cells, B-cell-depleted T cells, or PBMCs.

This CDR3 is built from 13 residues. The V gene is TRBV21-1, the J gene TRBJ1-5. TRBV21-1 is marked as a pseudogene. Sequenced input: peripheral blood. The TCR was taken from a woman in her 70s with acute or convalescent COVID-19. CDR3 nucleotide sequence: TGTGCCAGCAGCCTCGGAGTCGGCCAGCCCCAGCATTTT. Translation: CASSLGVGQPQHF.